This record looks at one T cell receptor beta chain sequence and its context. The target antigen is unknown. The data belong to a study of CD8 T cells in ankylosing spondylitis. General study findings and limits: One TCR beta motif, made up of about 8 highly homologous variants, appeared characteristic of ankylosing spondylitis blood. Reportedly, disease-linked clones are significantly enriched in ankylosing spondylitis patients' matched synovial fluid.

TCRdb re-derived calls from the 5' RACE reads in MiXCR, one entry per CDR3 protein. The table lists 220,000 or so distinct CDR3 sequences, about 18% of them singletons. Germline lookup yields CDR1 MGHRA and CDR2 YSYEKL. CDR3 length: 17 residues. V was pared by 6 bases and J by 1 base, with 13 bases of the junction left unmatched. The J gene is TRBJ2-3, the V gene TRBV4-1, with 7 bases identical to TRBD2. The sequence was collected from a male donor with ankylosing spondylitis. Sequences were obtained from blood, either unsorted or a sorted T cell fraction (not recorded which). CDR3 bases: TGCGCCAGCAGATCAACTCGACTAGCCGGGGGCACAGATACGCAGTATTTT. Amino acids: CASRSTRLAGGTDTQYF.